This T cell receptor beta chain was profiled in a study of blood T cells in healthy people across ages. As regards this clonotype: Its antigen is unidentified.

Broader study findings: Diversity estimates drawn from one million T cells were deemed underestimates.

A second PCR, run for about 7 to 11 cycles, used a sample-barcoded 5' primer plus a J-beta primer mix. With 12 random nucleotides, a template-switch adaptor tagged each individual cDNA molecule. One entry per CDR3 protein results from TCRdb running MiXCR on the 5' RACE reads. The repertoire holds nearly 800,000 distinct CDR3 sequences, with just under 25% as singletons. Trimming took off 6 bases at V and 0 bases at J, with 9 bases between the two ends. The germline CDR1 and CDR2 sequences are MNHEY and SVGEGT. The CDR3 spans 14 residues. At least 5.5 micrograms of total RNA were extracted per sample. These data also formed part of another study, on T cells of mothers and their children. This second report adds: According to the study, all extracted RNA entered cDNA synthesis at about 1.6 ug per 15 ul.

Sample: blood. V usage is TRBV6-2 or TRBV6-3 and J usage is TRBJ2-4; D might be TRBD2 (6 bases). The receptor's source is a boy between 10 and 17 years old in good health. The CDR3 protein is CASSWDLAKNIQYF. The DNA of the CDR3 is TGTGCCAGCAGCTGGGACTTAGCCAAAAACATTCAGTACTTC.